This TCR beta chain was identified in a study of cytomegalovirus exposure and HLA in healthy donors. Primers for the PCR totalled 60 Vbeta and 13 Jbeta. Sequencing used immunoSEQ multiplex PCR; TCRdb keeps in-frame clones, though not all of them. The sample records about 120,000 clones, around 60% being singletons. The CDR3 loop spans 14 amino acids. V lost 4 bases to trimming and J lost 0 bases, with 10 bases between them. Germline CDR1 and CDR2: SGHNT and YYREEE (reference sequence). V gene TRBV5-4 combines with J gene TRBJ1-1; D perhaps matches TRBD1 (6 bases). The sample taken for sequencing was PBMCs. The sequence derives from a woman in her thirties or forties in good health and CMV-seropositive. The CDR3 DNA follows: TGTGCCAGCAGCCCAGGGGTATTGAACACTGAAGCTTTCTTT. Translating gives CASSPGVLNTEAFF.